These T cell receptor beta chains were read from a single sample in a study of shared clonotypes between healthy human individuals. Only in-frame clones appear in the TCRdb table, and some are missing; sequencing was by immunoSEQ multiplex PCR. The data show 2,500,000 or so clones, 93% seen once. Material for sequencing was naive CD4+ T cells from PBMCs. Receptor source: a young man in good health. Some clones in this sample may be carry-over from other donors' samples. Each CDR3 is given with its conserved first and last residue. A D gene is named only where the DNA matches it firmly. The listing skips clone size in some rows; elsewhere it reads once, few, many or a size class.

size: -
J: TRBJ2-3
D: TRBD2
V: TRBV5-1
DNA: TGCGCCAGCGGACTAGTTGATTGGACAGATACGCAGTATTTT
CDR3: CASGLVDWTDTQYF

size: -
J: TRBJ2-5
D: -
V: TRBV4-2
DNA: TGTGCCAGCAGCCAAGCTGCGGGATCGGGTGGGACCCAGTACTTC
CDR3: CASSQAAGSGGTQYF

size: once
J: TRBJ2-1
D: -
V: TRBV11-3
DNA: TGTGCCAGCAGCTTAGGCGGGTACAATGAGCAGTTCTTC
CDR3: CASSLGGYNEQFF

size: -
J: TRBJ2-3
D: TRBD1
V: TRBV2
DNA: TGTGCCAGCATGGCCAGGACAGGGTTCGCAGATACGCAGTATTTT
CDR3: CASMARTGFADTQYF

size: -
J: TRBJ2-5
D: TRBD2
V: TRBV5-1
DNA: TGCGCCAGCAGCCTGACTAGCGGGAGTGCAGAGACCCAGTACTTC
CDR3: CASSLTSGSAETQYF

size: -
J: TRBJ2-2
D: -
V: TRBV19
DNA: TGTGCCAGTAAGGGAACGAACACCGGGGAGCTGTTTTTT
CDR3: CASKGTNTGELFF

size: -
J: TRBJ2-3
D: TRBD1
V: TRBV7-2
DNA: TGTGCCAGCAGCTTCCGGGACAGGGGAACAGATACGCAGTATTTT
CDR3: CASSFRDRGTDTQYF

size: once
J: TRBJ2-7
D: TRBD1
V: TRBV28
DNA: TGTGCCAGCAGGACAGGGGTCGGCTACGAGCAGTACTTC
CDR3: CASRTGVGYEQYF

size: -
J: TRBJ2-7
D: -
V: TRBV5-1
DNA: TGCGCCAGCAGCTTGGAGGTCCGGGGCGAGCAGTACTTC
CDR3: CASSLEVRGEQYF

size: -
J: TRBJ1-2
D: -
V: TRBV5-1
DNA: TGCGCCAGCAGCTTGGGAACCGACGGCTATGGCTACACCTTC
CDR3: CASSLGTDGYGYTF

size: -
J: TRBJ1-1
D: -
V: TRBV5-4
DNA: TGTGCCAGCAGCCAGGACAGAAACACTGAAGCTTTCTTT
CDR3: CASSQDRNTEAFF

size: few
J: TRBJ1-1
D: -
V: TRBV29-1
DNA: TGCAGCGCCCTGGGCGACGCAAGCGTTGAGTACGCTTTCTTT
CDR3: CSALGDASVEYAFF

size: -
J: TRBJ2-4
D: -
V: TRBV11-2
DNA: TGTGCCAGCAGCTTAGGGCGGGTACTAGCCAAAAACATTCAGTACTTC
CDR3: CASSLGRVLAKNIQYF

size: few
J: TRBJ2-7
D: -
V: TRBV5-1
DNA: TGCGCCAGCAGCTCGACAGGAGGAATCTACGAGCAGTACTTC
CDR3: CASSSTGGIYEQYF

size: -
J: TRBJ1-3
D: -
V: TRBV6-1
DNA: TGTGCCAGCAGTGAAGCATGGGGGGCTGGAAACACCATATATTTT
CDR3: CASSEAWGAGNTIYF

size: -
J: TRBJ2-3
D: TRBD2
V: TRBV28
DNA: TGTGCCAGCAGCCCAACGACGGGACTACCCACAGATACGCAGTATTTT
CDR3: CASSPTTGLPTDTQYF

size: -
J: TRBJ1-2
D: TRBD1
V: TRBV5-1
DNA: TGCGCCAGCAGCATCCTAACAGGGGGTGGCTACACCTTC
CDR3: CASSILTGGGYTF

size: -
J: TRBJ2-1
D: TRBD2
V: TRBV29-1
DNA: TGCAGCGCCCTCCGACTAGCGGGAGGGCCGGGGTCCTACAATGAGCAGTTCTTC
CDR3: CSALRLAGGPGSYNEQFF

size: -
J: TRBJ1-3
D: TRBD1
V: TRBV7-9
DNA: TGTGCCAGCAGCTTAGTGGGGACAGGGGCATCCGGAAACACCATATATTTT
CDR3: CASSLVGTGASGNTIYF

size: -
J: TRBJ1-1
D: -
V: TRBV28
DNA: TGTGCCAGCAGTTTCATATCGGGCGCTGAAGCTTTCTTT
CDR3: CASSFISGAEAFF

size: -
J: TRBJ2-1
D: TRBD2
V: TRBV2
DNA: TGTGCCAGCAGTGAAGTATGGAGGACTAGCGGATACAATGAGCAGTTCTTC
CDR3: CASSEVWRTSGYNEQFF

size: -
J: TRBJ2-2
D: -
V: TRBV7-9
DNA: TGTGCCAGCAGCTTAGTGGCGCCGAACACCGGGGAGCTGTTTTTT
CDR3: CASSLVAPNTGELFF

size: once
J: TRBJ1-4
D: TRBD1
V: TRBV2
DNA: TGTGCCGGTAACCGGGACAGGGATGAAAAACTGTTTTTT
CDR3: CAGNRDRDEKLFF

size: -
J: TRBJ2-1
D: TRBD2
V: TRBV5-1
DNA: TGCGCCAGCTCTTATAGCGGGATATCCTACAATGAGCAGTTCTTC
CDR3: CASSYSGISYNEQFF

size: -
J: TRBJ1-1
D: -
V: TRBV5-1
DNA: TGCGCCAGCAGCTTGGCCATGGAGGGGAGAGCTTTCTTT
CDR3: CASSLAMEGRAFF

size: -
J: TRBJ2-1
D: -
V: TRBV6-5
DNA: TGTGCCAGCAGTTCCCTCTCGAATGAGCAGTTCTTC
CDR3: CASSSLSNEQFF

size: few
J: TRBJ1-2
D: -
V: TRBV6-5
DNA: TGTGCCAGCAGTTACTCGAGTGGCCCCGCTTTCTTCTTC
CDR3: CASSYSSGPAFFF

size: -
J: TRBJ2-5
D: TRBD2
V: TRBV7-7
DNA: TGTGCCAGCAGCTTGGGACTAGCGGGAGGCAGAGAGACCCAGTACTTC
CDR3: CASSLGLAGGRETQYF

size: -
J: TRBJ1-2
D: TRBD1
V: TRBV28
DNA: TGTGCTTCACAGGGGGGTGCCTATGGCTACACCTTC
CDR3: CASQGGAYGYTF

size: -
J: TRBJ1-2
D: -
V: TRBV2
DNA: TGTGCCAGCAGTGAAAGTCGCGGGCTCTATGGCTACACCTTC
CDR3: CASSESRGLYGYTF

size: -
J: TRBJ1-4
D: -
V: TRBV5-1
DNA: TGCGCCAGCAGCAAAGATAGGGCCGAAAAACTGTTTTTT
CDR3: CASSKDRAEKLFF

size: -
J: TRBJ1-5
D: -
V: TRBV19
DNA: TGTGCCAGTAGTATTTCCGGGTTGGATCAGCCCCAGCATTTT
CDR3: CASSISGLDQPQHF

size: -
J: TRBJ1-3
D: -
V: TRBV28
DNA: TGTGCCAGCAGTTTCCGGGACGGGAGGAACACCATATATTTT
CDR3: CASSFRDGRNTIYF

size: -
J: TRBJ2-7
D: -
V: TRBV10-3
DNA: TGTGCCATCAGCGATCCCGGACAGTCCCGCTACGAGCAGTACTTC
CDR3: CAISDPGQSRYEQYF

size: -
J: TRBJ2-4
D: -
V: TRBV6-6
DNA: TGTGCCAGCAGTTACTCGGGCCAGGGAAACATTCAGTACTTC
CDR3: CASSYSGQGNIQYF

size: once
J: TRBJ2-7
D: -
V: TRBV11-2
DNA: TGTGCCAGCAGCAAGCGAGATCTAGGCGAGCAGTACTTC
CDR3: CASSKRDLGEQYF

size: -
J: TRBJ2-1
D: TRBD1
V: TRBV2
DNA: TGTGCCAGCAGTTCCCTACCGGTCGGGACAGGTCCCCTTTGGGCCAATGAGCAGTTCTTC
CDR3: CASSSLPVGTGPLWANEQFF

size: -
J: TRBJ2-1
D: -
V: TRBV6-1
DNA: TGTGCCAGCAGTGAAGTCGGGGATGAGCAGTTCTTC
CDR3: CASSEVGDEQFF

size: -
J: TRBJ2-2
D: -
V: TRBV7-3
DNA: TGTGCCAGCAGCTTTTCGGGCGCTCTGGGCCCCGGGGAGCTGTTTTTT
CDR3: CASSFSGALGPGELFF

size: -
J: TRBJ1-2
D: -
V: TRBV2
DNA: TGTGCCAGCAGTACCGGGACGGGCTATGGCTACACCTTC
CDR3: CASSTGTGYGYTF

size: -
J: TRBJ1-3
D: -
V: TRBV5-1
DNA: TGCGCCAGCAGCTTGTCCCAGGGAAACTCTGGAAACACCATATATTTT
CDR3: CASSLSQGNSGNTIYF

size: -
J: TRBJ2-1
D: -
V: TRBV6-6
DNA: TGTGCCAGCAGTTACGCAAGACTGTCCTACAATGAGCAGTTCTTC
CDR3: CASSYARLSYNEQFF

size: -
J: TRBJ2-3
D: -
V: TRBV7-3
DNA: TGTGCCAGCAGCTTCGGTGGGCGCACAGATACGCAGTATTTT
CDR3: CASSFGGRTDTQYF

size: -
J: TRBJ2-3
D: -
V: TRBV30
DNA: TGTGCCTGGAGGGAAAAGGGGAGCACAGATACGCAGTATTTT
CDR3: CAWREKGSTDTQYF

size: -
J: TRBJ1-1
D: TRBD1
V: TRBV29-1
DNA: TGCAGCGGGGGACAGGTGAACACTGAAGCTTTCTTT
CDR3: CSGGQVNTEAFF

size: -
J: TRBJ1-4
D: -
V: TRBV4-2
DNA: TGTGCCAGCAGCCAAGACCCCGTGGCGGCAACTAATGAAAAACTGTTTTTT
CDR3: CASSQDPVAATNEKLFF

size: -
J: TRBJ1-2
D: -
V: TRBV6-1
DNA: TGTGCCAGCAGTGAATACACCACGACCTATGGCTACACCTTC
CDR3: CASSEYTTTYGYTF

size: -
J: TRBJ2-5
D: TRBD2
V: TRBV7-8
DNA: TGTGCCAGCAGCTTTGGCGGGAGAGAGACCCAGTACTTC
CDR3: CASSFGGRETQYF

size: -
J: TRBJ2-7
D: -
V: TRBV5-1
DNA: TGCGCCAGCAGCTGGACGCGAGGGGGCTACGAGCAGTACTTC
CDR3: CASSWTRGGYEQYF